Here is one TCR beta chain with its context. This specimen comes from a study of T cell responses to AZD1222 COVID-19 vaccine. The CDR3 extends over 15 amino acids. Germline CDR1 SGHNT, CDR2 YENEEA. Trimming at V came to 2 bases and at J to 9 bases, leaving 10 bases not matched to a gene. TCRdb's copy holds only in-frame clones and misses some; the assay was immunoSEQ multiplex PCR. The sample lists over 95,000 clones; roughly 90% were seen once. The sequencing here drew on peripheral blood, taken on day 0 of AZD1222 vaccination. The clonotype was recovered from an adult in good health. The rearrangement joins TRBV11-3 to TRBJ2-1; 7 bases match TRBD2. The CDR3 coding sequence is TGTGCCAGCAGCTTAAGGGAGGGCCGGTATCCTGAGCAGTTCTTC. Translation: CASSLREGRYPEQFF.